These 17 T cell receptor beta chains originate from one sample sequenced in a study of T-cell reconstitution after alpha-beta-depleted transplantation in children. Molecular barcoding with unique molecular identifiers was used for the TCRbeta library. One entry per CDR3 protein, called by TCRdb with MiXCR from the PCR reads. Counted here are 150,000 to 250,000 distinct CDR3 sequences, roughly 15% occurring once; the ten biggest clones make up 13%. The sequences come from PBMCs from the stem cell graft donor, collected from the stem cell graft. Receptors originate from a human donor who donated a stem cell graft to a child with acute lymphoblastic leukemia.

The V and J genes are TRBV12-3 or TRBV12-4 and TRBJ1-3; D is undetermined. This CDR3 has 14 residues. Trimming took off 3 bases at V and 2 bases at J, with 8 bases between the two ends. This CDR3 is CASSFGRAGNTIYF. CDR3 nucleotide sequence: TGTGCCAGCAGTTTCGGGCGTGCTGGAAACACCATATATTTT.

Many counts were recorded for this clonotype. The chain is built from TRBV5-8 and TRBJ1-6; no clear D. CDR3 length: 16 residues. V lost 0 bases and J lost 7, with 14 bases in between. CDR1 is SGHTS and CDR2 is YDEGEE in the germline V gene. CDR3 nucleotide sequence: TGTGCCAGCAGCTTGGTGGTAGGACGGCGAAATTCACCCCTCCACTTT. This translates into CASSLVVGRRNSPLHF.

This clonotype was detected ten times or more. The chain is built from TRBV5-5 and TRBJ2-7; no definite D call. The CDR3 has 13 amino acids. Trimming left V 3 bases short and J 6 bases short, with 13 bases between. The germline V gene encodes CDR1 SGHKS and CDR2 YYEKEE (reference sequence). The CDR3 here is CASSSGPPGEQYF. The CDR3 DNA is TGTGCCAGCAGCTCCGGACCGCCCGGCGAGCAGTACTTC.

This clonotype was counted at least ten times. The V and J genes are TRBV20-1 and TRBJ1-2; no clear D. The length of the CDR3 is 14 residues. Looked up from germline, CDR1 is DFQATT and CDR2 is SNEGSKA (reference sequence). Trimming took off 8 bases at V and 4 bases at J, with 20 bases between the two ends. The CDR3 protein is CSPLVSGLSYGYTF. The CDR3 nucleotides are TGCAGTCCCCTCGTTTCGGGATTGAGCTATGGCTACACCTTC.

This clonotype was detected ten times or more. The chain employs TRBV20-1 and TRBJ2-1; 10 bases fit TRBD2. Germline lookup yields CDR1 DFQATT and CDR2 SNEGSKA (reference sequence). The V gene end was trimmed by 4 bases and the J gene end by 6 bases; junction bases not matched to a gene: 9. The CDR3 totals 15 residues. DNA for the CDR3: TGCAGTGCTATCCTCAGAGCGGGAGGGGGCAATGAGCAGTTCTTC. It codes for CSAILRAGGGNEQFF.

This clonotype was detected many times. The chain couples TRBV5-1 to TRBJ2-2; D gene unclear. Trimming took 4 bases from V and 5 from J, leaving 15 bases between them. CDR1 is SGHRS, CDR2 YFSETQ, per germline. The CDR3 is made up of 15 amino acids. The CDR3 region is CASSPTDRGTGELFF. The CDR3 coding sequence is TGCGCCAGCAGCCCAACCGATCGTGGGACCGGGGAGCTGTTTTTT.

The table lists this clonotype with a few counts. The chain uses TRBV5-1 and TRBJ2-3, with 10 bases fitting TRBD2. Losses at the gene ends were 5 bases for V and 3 bases for J; bases not matched to a gene: 6. The CDR3 has 15 residues. The germline V gene encodes CDR1 SGHRS and CDR2 YFSETQ. The CDR3 bases are TGCGCCAGCAGTTACAGACTAGCGGGTACAGATACGCAGTATTTT. Amino acid sequence: CASSYRLAGTDTQYF.

The DNA for the CDR3 is TGTGCCAGCAGCTTGGCCCAAAGAACTGAAGCTTTCTTT. Its protein is CASSLAQRTEAFF. The rearrangement links TRBV5-5 to TRBJ1-1, with D unresolved. The CDR3 runs 13 residues. With 0 bases removed from V and 5 bases from J, the gap between germline ends came to 8 bases. The germline V gene encodes CDR1 SGHKS and CDR2 YYEKEE (reference sequence).

This clonotype was picked up many times. The chain couples TRBV12-3 or TRBV12-4 to TRBJ1-6; 7 nucleotides match TRBD1. Unmatched junction bases numbered 6, after V lost 6 bases and J lost 7 bases. This CDR3 has 14 residues. DNA of the CDR3: TGTGCCAGCAGGGAGGGACAGACCAATTCACCCCTCCACTTT. It translates to CASREGQTNSPLHF.

The gene calls are TRBV12-3 or TRBV12-4 and TRBJ2-3, with D possibly being TRBD2 (5 bases). V gave up 3 bases and J gave up 2 bases, with 9 bases separating them. The CDR3 covers 14 residues. CDR3 sequence: CASSFRRVTDTQYF. DNA for the CDR3: TGTGCCAGCAGTTTTCGGCGGGTCACAGATACGCAGTATTTT.

Concerning this clonotype itself: A read error may explain this, as a much larger clone is one base away. The chain employs TRBV10-3 and TRBJ1-1; a weak D match, TRBD1 (6 bases). The germline gives CDR1 ENHRY, CDR2 SYGVKD. The CDR3 has 12 residues. V dropped 7 bases and J dropped 4 bases, with 10 bases sitting between them. The CDR3 sequence is CAITLGGTEAFF. CDR3 DNA: TGTGCCATCACCTTAGGGGGCACTGAAGCTTTCTTT.

This clonotype was recorded at least ten times. This chain connects TRBV10-3 to TRBJ2-7, with unresolved D. This CDR3 contains 13 residues. V lost 10 bases to trimming and J lost 6 bases, with 19 bases between them. Germline CDR1 is ENHRY and CDR2 is SYGVKD. The CDR3 DNA follows: TGTGCCACAACAGAGATTCCACGAGTCGAGCAGTACTTC. Encoded protein: CATTEIPRVEQYF.

This sequence joins TRBV7-9 and TRBJ2-7, with 9 bases matching TRBD2. The CDR3 is 16 residues long. Germline V CDR1 and CDR2: SEHNR, FQNEAQ (reference sequence). After removal of 2 bases from V and 4 bases from J, the junction contained 9 bases not matched to a gene. In DNA, the CDR3 is TGTGCCAGCAGCTTATACGGCGGGAGGGCCGAATACGAGCAGTACTTC. Residues: CASSLYGGRAEYEQYF.

The J gene is TRBJ2-1, the V gene TRBV7-8, with D uncertain. CDR1 SGHVS and CDR2 FQNEAQ come from the germline V gene. The V and J ends lost 1 base and 2 bases respectively, with 6 bases between them. This CDR3 contains 14 residues. The CDR3 loop is CASSLGRAYNEQFF. The CDR3 DNA is TGTGCCAGCAGCTTAGGACGAGCCTACAATGAGCAGTTCTTC.

At least ten counts were recorded for this clonotype. The V call is TRBV5-5, the J call TRBJ1-1, with a tentative D call TRBD1 (6 bases). The V end was cut by 0 bases, the J end by 4 bases, with 13 bases between. CDR3 size: 15 residues. Germline V gene sequence: CDR1 SGHKS, CDR2 YYEKEE (reference sequence). The CDR3 nucleotides are TGTGCCAGCAGCTTGGTGGCCAGGGGCATCACTGAAGCTTTCTTT. Its translation: CASSLVARGITEAFF.

This clonotype was detected ten times or more. The chain couples TRBV20-1 to TRBJ2-5, with D unresolved. The CDR3 consists of 13 residues. Germline lookup yields CDR1 DFQATT and CDR2 SNEGSKA (reference sequence). Trimming took 5 bases from V and 3 from J, leaving 13 bases between them. CDR3 sequence: CSAYDKNKETQYF. DNA for the CDR3: TGCAGTGCTTATGACAAGAACAAAGAGACCCAGTACTTC.

This chain joins TRBV5-1 and TRBJ2-7, with 7 bases matching TRBD1. Germline trimming cut 2 bases from V and 2 bases from J; bases unmatched to any gene: 4. The CDR3 is made up of 14 amino acids. Germline CDR1 reads SGHRS; CDR2 reads YFSETQ. CDR3 DNA sequence: TGCGCCAGCAGCTTCAAGACAGGGACCTACGAGCAGTACTTC. It is translated as CASSFKTGTYEQYF.